This T cell receptor (beta chain) was sequenced during a study of molecular identifiers for immune sequencing clone quantification. Sorted cells numbering about 19,000 to 1,100,000, with 10%, 30% or 50% RNA, yielded the naive CD8 libraries. Naive CD8 T cells were picked out by sorting for CD8+CD4-CCR7+CD45RA+. Notes on the study in general: Effector cells had over 99% of their molecules in clones above 20 RNA copies, while naive cells had under 1%.

Many counts were recorded for this clonotype. As yet, its antigen is unknown. Using its own MiXCR run on the PCR reads, TCRdb lists one record per CDR3 protein. The repertoire includes 80,000 to 100,000 distinct CDR3 sequences, 24% of them detected once, and more than 0.8% sits in the top ten. The sequencing input was naive CD8+ T cells from blood, with Jurkat cell RNA spiked in. The subset here: FACS-sorted CD8+CD4-CCR7+CD45RA+ naive T cells. The sequence derives from a human donor in good health. Some libraries in this study had Jurkat cell RNA spiked in.

The CDR3 protein is CASAGIGVTYGYTF. The DNA of the CDR3 is TGTGCCAGCGCAGGGATAGGAGTAACCTATGGCTACACCTTC. The J gene is TRBJ1-2, the V gene TRBV6-1, with D possibly matching TRBD1 (5 bases). The CDR3 is 14 residues long. Germline CDR1 MNHNS, CDR2 SASEGT. V dropped 8 bases and J dropped 4 bases, with 17 bases sitting between them.